The 8 T cell receptor beta chains listed next were all sequenced from one sample in a study of beta chain features in type 1 diabetes (dated by TCRdb to the late 2010s). Their antigens are not known. Here is what the overall study found, with its caveats: In all four CD4+ subsets, TCRB CDR3 length was moderately but significantly shorter in type 1 diabetes patients.

Library preparation employed the immunoSEQ multiplex PCR assay. The entire isolated RNA was reverse transcribed using the High Capacity cDNA Reverse Transcription Kit, and thus expressed TCRB transcripts were sequenced. This is the immuneACCESS table as TCRdb keeps it, with only in-frame sequences that have V and J called. A part of the clones is gone; compared with another copy, unresolved V genes explain less than half, and the rest is unexplained. A total of about 650,000 clones appear in this sample, roughly an eighth of them only once. The ten biggest clones cover around 0.12% of the sample. The sequencing input was naive CD4+ T cells from blood. The sample's cell subset or site label, in plain terms: true naive CD4+ T cells. Source of these receptors: a man aged 30 to 39 with type 1 diabetes.

The chain employs TRBV10-1 and TRBJ1-2; D gene unclear. The germline V gene has CDR1 WNHNN and CDR2 SYGVQD (reference sequence). This CDR3 is 15 amino acids long. V lost 0 bases and J 4 bases, leaving 12 bases between the germline ends. As DNA, the CDR3 is TGCGCCAGCAGTGAGTCGCTCTGGATCTTCTATGGCTACACCTTC. It codes for CASSESLWIFYGYTF.

The gene calls are TRBV4-2 and TRBJ2-7, with D tentatively TRBD1 (5 bases). CDR1 and CDR2 from the germline V gene are LGHNA and YNFKEQ. This CDR3 comprises 14 residues. The ends were cut back, 0 bases at V and 5 bases at J, with 11 bases in the middle. CDR3 in amino acids: CASSQEGRAHEQYF. DNA for the CDR3: TGTGCCAGCAGCCAAGAGGGCAGGGCCCACGAGCAGTACTTC.

Turning to this clone: Other DNA sequences in the same sample also yield this CDR3. The chain is built from TRBV15 and TRBJ2-6; the D is unclear. Trimming stripped 6 bases from V and 1 base from J, with 4 bases between. Germline V lookup: CDR1 LNHNV, CDR2 YYDKDF (reference sequence). The CDR3 spans 13 residues. CDR3 in DNA: TGTGCCACCAGGGGTTCTGGGGCCAACGTCCTGACTTTC. Its protein product is CATRGSGANVLTF. Full variable domain (outside the CDR3, taken from reference TRBV15 and TRBJ2-6): DAMVIQNPRYQVTQFGKPVTLSCSQTLNHNVMYWYQQKSSQAPKLLFHYYDKDFNNEADTPDNFQSRRPNTSFCFLDIRSPGLGDTAMYLCATRGSGANVLTFGAGSRLTVL.

The chain couples TRBV9 to TRBJ2-2; D is unclear. The CDR3 is made up of 14 amino acids. V gave up 6 bases and J gave up 7 bases, with 16 bases separating them. Germline V lookup: CDR1 SGDLS, CDR2 YYNGEE. The CDR3 sequence: CASTYVAESGELFF. The DNA for the CDR3 is TGTGCCAGCACTTATGTGGCGGAGAGCGGGGAGCTGTTTTTT. Drawing the rest from reference TRBV9 and TRBJ2-2, the complete variable domain is DSGVTQTPKHLITATGQRVTLRCSPRSGDLSVYWYQQSLDQGLQFLIQYYNGEERAKGNILERFSAQQFPDLHSELNLSSLELGDSALYFCASTYVAESGELFFGEGSRLTVL.

This clone turned up a few times. The chain employs TRBV28 and TRBJ1-2; D not resolved. Germline CDR1 MDHEN, CDR2 SYDVKM. CDR3 length: 13 amino acids. Trimming shortened V by 2 bases and J by 11 bases, and 15 bases separated the two germline ends. This CDR3 reads CASSLVSYMGYTF. DNA of the CDR3: TGTGCCAGCAGTTTAGTTAGTTATATGGGGTACACCTTC.

This chain joins TRBV7-8 and TRBJ1-5, with 7 bases identical to TRBD1. The CDR3 is 18 amino acids. Per the germline V gene, CDR1 is SGHVS and CDR2 is FQNEAQ. Trimming cost V 1 base and J 2 bases; bases outside gene matches: 11. This CDR3 is CASSLDAGGGLGNQPQHF. The CDR3 nucleotides read TGTGCCAGCAGCTTAGATGCAGGGGGAGGGCTTGGCAATCAGCCCCAGCATTTT.

This clone showed up just a few times. The rearrangement uses TRBV6-1 and TRBJ1-2; D perhaps matches TRBD1 (6 bases). Germline assignment: CDR1 MNHNS and CDR2 SASEGT. The ends were cut back, 6 bases at V and 4 bases at J, with 12 bases in the middle. The CDR3 spans 13 residues. DNA for the CDR3: TGTGCCAGCAGCTATACAGGGCCCTATGGCTACACCTTC. This encodes CASSYTGPYGYTF.

The genes are TRBV4-2 and TRBJ1-6; the D gene is possibly TRBD1 (5 bases). The CDR3 extends over 16 amino acids. V was trimmed by 1 base and J by 5 bases, leaving 12 bases between them. The germline V gene encodes CDR1 LGHNA and CDR2 YNFKEQ. CDR3 nucleotides: TGTGCCAGCAGCCAAGGGGATCGGGGGGATAATTCACCCCTCCACTTT. Translation: CASSQGDRGDNSPLHF.